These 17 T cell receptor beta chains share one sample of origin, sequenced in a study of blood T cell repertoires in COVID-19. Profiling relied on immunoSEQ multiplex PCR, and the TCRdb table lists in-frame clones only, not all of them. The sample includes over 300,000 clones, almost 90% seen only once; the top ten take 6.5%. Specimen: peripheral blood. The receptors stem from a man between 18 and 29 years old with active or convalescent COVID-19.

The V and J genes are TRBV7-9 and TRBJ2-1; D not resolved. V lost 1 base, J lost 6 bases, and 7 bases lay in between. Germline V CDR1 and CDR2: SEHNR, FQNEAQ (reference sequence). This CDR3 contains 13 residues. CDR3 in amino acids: CASSLGVSNEQFF. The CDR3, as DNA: TGTGCCAGCAGCTTAGGAGTGTCCAATGAGCAGTTCTTC.

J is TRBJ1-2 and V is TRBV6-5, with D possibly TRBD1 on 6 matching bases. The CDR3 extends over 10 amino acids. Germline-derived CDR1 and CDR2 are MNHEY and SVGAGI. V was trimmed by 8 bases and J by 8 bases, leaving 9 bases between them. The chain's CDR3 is CASWGGGYTF. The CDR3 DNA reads TGTGCCAGCTGGGGGGGCGGCTACACCTTC.

The CDR3 spells CASSQWTADNEQFF. Here the CDR3 DNA reads TGTGCCAGCTCACAATGGACAGCTGACAATGAGCAGTTCTTC. V and J are TRBV18 and TRBJ2-1, with a possible D match to TRBD1 (6 bases). This CDR3 region has 14 residues. V was cut by 4 bases and J by 5 bases, with 12 bases left in between. In germline, CDR1 is KGHSH, CDR2 LQKENI. Full variable domain (missing parts from reference TRBV18 and TRBJ2-1): NAGVMQNPRHLVRRRGQEARLRCSPMKGHSHVYWYRQLPEEGLKFMVYLQKENIIDESGMPKERFSAEFPKEGPSILRIQQVVRGDSAAYFCASSQWTADNEQFFGPGTRLTVL.

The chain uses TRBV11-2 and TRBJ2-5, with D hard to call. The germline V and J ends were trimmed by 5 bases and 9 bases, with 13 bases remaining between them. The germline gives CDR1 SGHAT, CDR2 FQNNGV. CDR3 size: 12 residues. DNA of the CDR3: TGTGCCAGCAGCCCTGGCGGTGGGTCCCAGTACTTC. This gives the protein CASSPGGGSQYF. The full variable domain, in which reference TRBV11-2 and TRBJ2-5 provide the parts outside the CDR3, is EAGVAQSPRYKIIEKRQSVAFWCNPISGHATLYWYQQILGQGPKLLIQFQNNGVVDDSQLPKDRFSAERLKGVDSTLKIQPAKLEDSAVYLCASSPGGGSQYFGPGTRLLVL.

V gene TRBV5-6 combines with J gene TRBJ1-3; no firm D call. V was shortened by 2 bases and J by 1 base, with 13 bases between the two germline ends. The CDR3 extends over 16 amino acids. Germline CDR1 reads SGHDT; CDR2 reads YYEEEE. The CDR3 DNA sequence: TGTGCCAGCAGCTTCGGGGTGCTGGGGTCTGGAAACACCATATATTTT. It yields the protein CASSFGVLGSGNTIYF. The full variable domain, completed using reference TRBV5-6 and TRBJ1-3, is DAGVTQSPTHLIKTRGQQVTLRCSPKSGHDTVSWYQQALGQGPQFIFQYYEEEERQRGNFPDRFSGHQFPNYSSELNVNALLLGDSALYLCASSFGVLGSGNTIYFGEGSWLTVV.

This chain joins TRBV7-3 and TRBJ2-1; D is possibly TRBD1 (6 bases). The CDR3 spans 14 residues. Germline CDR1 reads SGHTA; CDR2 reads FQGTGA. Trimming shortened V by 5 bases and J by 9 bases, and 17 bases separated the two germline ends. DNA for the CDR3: TGTGCCAGCAGCGAAACGGGCAGGGGCGGTGAGCAGTTCTTC. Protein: CASSETGRGGEQFF.

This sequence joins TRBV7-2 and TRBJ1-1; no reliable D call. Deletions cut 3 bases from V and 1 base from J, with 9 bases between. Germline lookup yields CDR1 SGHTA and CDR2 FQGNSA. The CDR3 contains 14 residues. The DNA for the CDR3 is TGTGCCAGCAGCTTCGGACTGCGGAACACTGAAGCTTTCTTT. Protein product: CASSFGLRNTEAFF.

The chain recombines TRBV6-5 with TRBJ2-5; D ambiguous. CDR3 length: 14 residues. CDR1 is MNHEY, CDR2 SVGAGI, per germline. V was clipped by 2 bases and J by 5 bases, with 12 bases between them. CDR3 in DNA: TGTGCCAGCAGTTACAGCCAAAACCGGGAGACCCAGTACTTC. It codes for CASSYSQNRETQYF.

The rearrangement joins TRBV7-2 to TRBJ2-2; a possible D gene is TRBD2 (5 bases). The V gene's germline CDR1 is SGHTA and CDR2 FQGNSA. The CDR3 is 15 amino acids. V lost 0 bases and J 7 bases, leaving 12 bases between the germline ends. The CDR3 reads CASSLAVSGSGELFF. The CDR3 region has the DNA TGTGCCAGCAGCTTAGCGGTCAGCGGTAGCGGGGAGCTGTTTTTT.

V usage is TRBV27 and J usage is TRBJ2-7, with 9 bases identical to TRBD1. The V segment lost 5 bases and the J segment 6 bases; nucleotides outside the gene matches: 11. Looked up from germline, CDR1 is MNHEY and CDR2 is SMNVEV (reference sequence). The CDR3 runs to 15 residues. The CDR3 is CASSPLGTGYREQYF. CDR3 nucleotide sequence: TGTGCCAGCAGTCCCCTTGGGACAGGGTACCGCGAGCAGTACTTC.

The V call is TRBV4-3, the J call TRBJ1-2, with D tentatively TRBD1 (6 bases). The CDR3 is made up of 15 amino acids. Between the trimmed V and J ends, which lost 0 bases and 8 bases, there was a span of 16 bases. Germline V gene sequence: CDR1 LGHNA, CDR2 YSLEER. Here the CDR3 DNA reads TGCGCCAGCAGCCAAGACCGCAGGGGCGCGGTAGGCTACACCTTC. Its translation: CASSQDRRGAVGYTF.

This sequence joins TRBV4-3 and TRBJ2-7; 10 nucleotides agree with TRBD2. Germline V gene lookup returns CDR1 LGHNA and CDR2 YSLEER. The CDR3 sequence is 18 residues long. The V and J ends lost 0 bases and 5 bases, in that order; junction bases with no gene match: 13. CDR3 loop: CASSQDCPSGRGPHEQYF. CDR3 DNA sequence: TGCGCCAGCAGCCAAGATTGCCCGAGCGGGAGGGGACCCCACGAGCAGTACTTC.

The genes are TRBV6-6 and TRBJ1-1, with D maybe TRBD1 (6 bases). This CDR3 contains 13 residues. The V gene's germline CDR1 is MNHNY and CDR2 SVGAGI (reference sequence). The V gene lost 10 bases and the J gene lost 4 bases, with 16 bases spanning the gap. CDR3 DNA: TGTGCCATCTTTACCAGGGGTGGCACTGAAGCTTTCTTT. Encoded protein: CAIFTRGGTEAFF.

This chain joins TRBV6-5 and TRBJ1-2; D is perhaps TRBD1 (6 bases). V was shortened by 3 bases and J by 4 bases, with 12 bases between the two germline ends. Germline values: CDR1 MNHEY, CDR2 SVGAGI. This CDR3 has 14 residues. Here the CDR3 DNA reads TGTGCCAGCAGTTATGAGGACAGCCGCTATGGCTACACCTTC. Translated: CASSYEDSRYGYTF.

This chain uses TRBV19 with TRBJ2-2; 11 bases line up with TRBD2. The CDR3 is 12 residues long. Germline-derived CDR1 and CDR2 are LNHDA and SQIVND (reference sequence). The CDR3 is CASSGRNGELFF. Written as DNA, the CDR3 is TGTGCTTCTAGCGGGAGGAACGGGGAGCTGTTTTTT. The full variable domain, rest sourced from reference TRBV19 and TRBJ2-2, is DGGITQSPKYLFRKEGQNVTLSCEQNLNHDAMYWYRQDPGQGLRLIYYSQIVNDFQKGDIAEGYSVSREKKESFPLTVTSAQKNPTAFYLCASSGRNGELFFGEGSRLTVL.

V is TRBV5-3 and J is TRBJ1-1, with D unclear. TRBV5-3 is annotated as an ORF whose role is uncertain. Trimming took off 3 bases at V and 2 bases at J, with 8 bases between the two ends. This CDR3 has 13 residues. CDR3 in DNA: TGTGCCAGAAGCTCTGAGCCAAACACTGAAGCTTTCTTT. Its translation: CARSSEPNTEAFF.

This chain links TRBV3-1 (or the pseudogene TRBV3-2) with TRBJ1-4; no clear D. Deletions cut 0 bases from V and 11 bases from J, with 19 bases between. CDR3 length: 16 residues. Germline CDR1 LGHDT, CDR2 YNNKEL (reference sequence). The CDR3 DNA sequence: TGTGCCAGCAGCCAAGAATCGAGCAACCACTATGGGAAACTGTTTTTT. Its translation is CASSQESSNHYGKLFF.